These 25 T cell receptor beta chains were sequenced from one sample in a study of PD-1 blockade in classical Hodgkin lymphoma. TCRdb keeps only in-frame clones here, not all; method: immunoSEQ multiplex PCR. The sample lists approximately 44,000 clones, 60% to 80% occurring once. The time point was: cycle 4 day 1 (C4D1), after more than five weeks of nivolumab. Each patient experienced a relapse that followed autologous stem cell transplantation, and brentuximab vedotin exposure varied. The sequences come from peripheral blood mononuclear cells (PBMCs), collected before the fourth cycle of nivolumab. Receptors originate from a human donor with classical Hodgkin lymphoma.

Written as DNA, the CDR3 is TGTGCCACCAGCCCCCAGGAGGGGGCCGGAAACACCATATATTTT. This codes for CATSPQEGAGNTIYF. The J gene is TRBJ1-3, the V gene TRBV15; 7 bases agree with TRBD1. Trimming removed 5 bases from V and 4 bases from J; junction bases left unmatched: 8. Germline loops: CDR1 LNHNV, CDR2 YYDKDF (reference sequence). The CDR3 runs 15 residues.

The CDR3 here is CASQETGELFF. CDR3 nucleotides: TGTGCCAGCCAGGAAACCGGGGAGCTGTTTTTT. The genes are TRBV11-3 and TRBJ2-2; D gene ambiguous. CDR3 size: 11 residues. V lost 8 bases and J 5 bases, leaving 6 bases between the germline ends. Germline V gene lookup returns CDR1 SGHNT and CDR2 YENEEA.

This clone has a handful of counts. The J gene is TRBJ2-3, the V gene TRBV5-6, with D perhaps TRBD2 (7 bases). The V gene's germline CDR1 is SGHDT and CDR2 YYEEEE. The CDR3 is made up of 15 amino acids. Trimming shortened V by 1 base and J by 2 bases, and 11 bases separated the two germline ends. The CDR3 loop is CASSLWEGDTDTQYF. The CDR3 nucleotides read TGTGCCAGCAGCTTGTGGGAGGGGGACACAGATACGCAGTATTTT.

This clone was counted between two and nine times. This chain links TRBV27 with TRBJ1-2, with D hard to call. The CDR3 extends over 16 amino acids. Germline CDR1 is MNHEY and CDR2 is SMNVEV (reference sequence). V dropped 5 bases and J dropped 1 base, with 17 bases sitting between them. The CDR3 bases are TGTGCCAGCAGTCCGTCCCCGGGTCCCCATAACTATGGCTACACCTTC. It encodes CASSPSPGPHNYGYTF.

V and J are TRBV19 and TRBJ2-7, with TRBD1 matching over 7 bases. The V segment lost 5 bases and the J segment 2 bases; nucleotides outside the gene matches: 6. The CDR3 sequence is 14 residues long. Looked up from germline, CDR1 is LNHDA and CDR2 is SQIVND (reference sequence). The CDR3 nucleotides read TGTGCCAGTAGTGACCGGGACAGCCCCTACGAGCAGTACTTC. It translates to CASSDRDSPYEQYF.

The chain joins TRBV7-6 to TRBJ2-7; TRBD1 agrees at 7 bases. CDR1 SGHVS and CDR2 FNYEAQ come from the germline V gene. Losses at the gene ends were 2 bases for V and 5 bases for J; bases not matched to a gene: 6. CDR3 length equals 14 residues. CDR3 protein: CASSLRQGSHEQYF. The CDR3 region has the DNA TGTGCCAGCAGCTTACGACAGGGATCCCACGAGCAGTACTTC.

The CDR3 DNA sequence: TGTGCCAGTAGTATGGCGGGGAACTCCTACGAGCAGTACTTC. The encoded protein is CASSMAGNSYEQYF. The chain uses TRBV19 and TRBJ2-7; a possible D gene is TRBD2 (6 bases). The CDR3 runs 14 residues. V dropped 3 bases and J dropped 0 bases, with 9 bases sitting between them. Germline-derived CDR1 and CDR2 are LNHDA and SQIVND (reference sequence).

The J gene is TRBJ1-5, the V gene TRBV4-1; perhaps TRBD1 as D (6 bases). Trimming left V 1 base short and J 7 bases short, with 8 bases between. Germline V gene lookup returns CDR1 MGHRA and CDR2 YSYEKL. CDR3 length equals 13 residues. The CDR3 region has the DNA TGCGCCAGCAGCCAAGCAGGGGAGCAGCCCCAGCATTTT. This encodes CASSQAGEQPQHF.

The chain has TRBV11-3 and TRBJ2-5; TRBD1 might be the D (7 bases). The V end was cut by 5 bases, the J end by 5 bases, with 12 bases between. The CDR3 sequence is 13 residues long. The germline V gene has CDR1 SGHNT and CDR2 YENEEA. CDR3 in DNA: TGTGCCAGCAGCGCGGGACAGCGGGAGACCCAGTACTTC. It translates to CASSAGQRETQYF.

This clone appeared once. The chain couples TRBV23-1 to TRBJ1-2; 8 bases agree with TRBD1. TRBV23-1 is treated as an ORF (open reading frame) with a function not yet certain. V gave up 4 bases and J gave up 3 bases; unmatched junction bases: 4. This CDR3 has 14 residues. The DNA of the CDR3 is TGCGCCAGCAGTCCCGCAGGGGGCGACTATGGCTACACCTTC. Translation: CASSPAGGDYGYTF.

The V gene is TRBV27, the J gene TRBJ2-5, with 7 bases fitting TRBD2. The CDR3 loop spans 14 amino acids. Unmatched junction bases numbered 5, after V lost 4 bases and J lost 3 bases. Per germline, CDR1 MNHEY and CDR2 SMNVEV (reference sequence). As DNA, the CDR3 is TGTGCCAGCAGTTCCTACCGGGAGGAAGAGACCCAGTACTTC. Encoded protein: CASSSYREEETQYF.

This chain links TRBV27 with TRBJ1-2, with no clear D. Trimming took 0 bases from V and 6 from J, leaving 11 bases between them. The germline V gene has CDR1 MNHEY and CDR2 SMNVEV (reference sequence). This CDR3 is 14 amino acids long. The CDR3 DNA sequence: TGTGCCAGCAGTTTATCGTGGTCCGAAAATGGCTACACCTTC. This encodes CASSLSWSENGYTF.

This chain links TRBV19 with TRBJ1-5, with 9 bases matching TRBD1. The CDR3 spans 15 residues. Germline V lookup: CDR1 LNHDA, CDR2 SQIVND (reference sequence). The V and J ends lost 6 bases and 6 bases, in that order; junction bases with no gene match: 9. CDR3 in DNA: TGTGCCAGTAGAACAACCGGACAGGGGAGTCAGCCCCAGCATTTT. This translates into CASRTTGQGSQPQHF.

The chain has TRBV7-8 and TRBJ1-2; 7 bases align to TRBD1. After removal of 5 bases from V and 3 bases from J, the junction contained 12 bases not matched to a gene. CDR1 SGHVS and CDR2 FQNEAQ come from the germline V gene. This CDR3 is built from 16 residues. Here the CDR3 reads CASSTRTGEDHYGYTF. DNA of the CDR3: TGTGCCAGCAGCACGCGCACAGGGGAGGATCACTATGGCTACACCTTC.

The CDR3: CSGGEVDEKLFF. The CDR3 DNA reads as TGCAGCGGTGGGGAGGTTGATGAAAAACTGTTTTTT. This sequence joins TRBV29-1 and TRBJ1-4, with unresolved D. The CDR3 runs to 12 residues. Germline lookup yields CDR1 SQVTM and CDR2 ANQGSEA. V lost 7 bases, J lost 6 bases, and 12 bases lay in between. Variable domain in full (rest from reference TRBV29-1 and TRBJ1-4): SAVISQKPSRDICQRGTSLTIQCQVDSQVTMMFWYRQQPGQSLTLIATANQGSEATYESGFVIDKFPISRPNLTFSTLTVSNMSPEDSSIYLCSGGEVDEKLFFGSGTQLSVL.

This clone was counted between two and nine times. The V and J genes are TRBV19 and TRBJ2-2; D perhaps matches TRBD2 (7 bases). Germline V gene data show CDR1 as LNHDA and CDR2 as SQIVND (reference sequence). The CDR3 is 14 residues long. V lost 8 bases to trimming and J lost 4 bases, with 14 bases between them. CDR3 DNA sequence: TGTGCCAGTCTGAACAGGGAGGGCACCGGGGAGCTGTTTTTT. Residues: CASLNREGTGELFF.

CDR3 in amino acids: CASMEIGRGGLDEQFF. DNA for the CDR3: TGTGCCAGTATGGAGATAGGGCGGGGGGGCCTCGATGAGCAGTTCTTC. This rearrangement joins TRBV19 to TRBJ2-1, with 9 bases fitting TRBD2. Trimming removed 7 bases from V and 8 bases from J; junction bases left unmatched: 15. This CDR3 comprises 16 residues. Germline CDR1 reads LNHDA; CDR2 reads SQIVND (reference sequence).

The chain has TRBV4-1 and TRBJ2-1; 8 bases agree with TRBD2. J gave up 8 bases and V 0 bases, and 18 bases lay outside the gene matches. This CDR3 is built from 19 residues. The V gene's germline CDR1 is MGHRA and CDR2 YSYEKL. The CDR3 loop reads CASSQDLFGGAFVTDEQFF. The CDR3 bases are TGCGCCAGCAGCCAAGATCTTTTCGGGGGGGCCTTCGTCACCGATGAGCAGTTCTTC.

J is TRBJ2-2 and V is TRBV28; D ambiguous. Looked up from germline, CDR1 is MDHEN and CDR2 is SYDVKM. This CDR3 has 14 residues. V lost 6 bases to trimming and J lost 4 bases, with 12 bases between them. DNA of the CDR3: TGTGCCAGCAGCCCTCAATGGAGCACCGGGGAGCTGTTTTTT. Encoded protein: CASSPQWSTGELFF.

The rearrangement joins TRBV19 to TRBJ1-2; 9 nucleotides agree with TRBD1. Germline V gives CDR1 LNHDA, CDR2 SQIVND (reference sequence). Trimming took 9 bases from V and 6 from J; bases not matched to a gene: 8. This CDR3 has 13 amino acids. The CDR3 DNA reads TGTGCCAGCCTTACAGGGGGCGTGGATGGCTACACCTTC. This gives the protein CASLTGGVDGYTF.

The chain carries TRBV7-9 and TRBJ2-1, with TRBD2 matching over 13 bases. V trimming: 4 bases; J trimming: 5 bases; junction bases outside the gene matches: 8. This CDR3 has 17 amino acids. From germline, CDR1 is SEHNR and CDR2 FQNEAQ (reference sequence). The CDR3 region is CASSSVRLAGGNNEQFF. The DNA for the CDR3 is TGTGCCAGCAGCTCGGTCCGACTAGCGGGGGGCAACAATGAGCAGTTCTTC.

In its sample, this clone ranks as medium-sized (0.01 to 0.1%). V and J are TRBV5-8 and TRBJ1-6; the D is unclear. Trimming removed 5 bases at V and 0 bases at J, with 18 bases between. The length of the CDR3 is 18 residues. The germline V gene has CDR1 SGHTS and CDR2 YDEGEE. The CDR3 loop is CASSSTTQASSYNSPLHF. DNA for the CDR3: TGTGCCAGCAGTAGCACTACCCAGGCCAGCTCCTATAATTCACCCCTCCACTTT.

The chain employs TRBV7-2 and TRBJ2-1, with D possibly being TRBD2 (6 bases). This CDR3 is 15 amino acids long. V was clipped by 5 bases and J by 2 bases, with 13 bases between them. Per germline, CDR1 SGHTA and CDR2 FQGNSA. CDR3 sequence reads: CASSGGMGAYNEQFF. CDR3 sequence (DNA): TGTGCCAGCAGCGGGGGGATGGGAGCCTACAATGAGCAGTTCTTC.

This sequence joins TRBV27 and TRBJ2-1; 13 bases are a match to TRBD2. J lost 11 bases, V lost 6 bases, and 7 bases had no gene match. There are 14 residues in the CDR3. Looked up from germline, CDR1 is MNHEY and CDR2 is SMNVEV (reference sequence). This CDR3 reads CASSTGTSGVKQFF. CDR3 DNA sequence: TGTGCCAGCAGCACCGGGACTAGCGGGGTAAAGCAGTTCTTC.

This clone showed up just once. The chain combines TRBV6-1 with TRBJ1-2, with 9 bases fitting TRBD1. The trim removed 4 bases at V and 3 bases at J, leaving 12 bases unmatched. The CDR3 length is 17 residues. The germline V gene has CDR1 MNHNS and CDR2 SASEGT. The CDR3 sequence is CASSATLRTGVYYGYTF. CDR3 nucleotides: TGTGCCAGCAGTGCTACGCTCAGGACAGGGGTTTACTATGGCTACACCTTC.